This passage covers 6 T cell receptor beta chains from one sample sequenced in a study of metastatic and nonmetastatic thyroid tumors. Among the patients, none had received any treatment before thyroid surgery. TCRdb re-called the PCR reads with MiXCR. The data contain 24,000 or so clones, 22% of them seen just once; the ten biggest clones take up about 7.9%. Sequencing input: blood. Receptor source: a female donor with papillary thyroid cancer or a benign thyroid nodule (not recorded which). Some clones in this sample may be carry-over from other donors' samples.

The rearrangement uses TRBV5-1 and TRBJ2-2; a weak D match, TRBD2 (6 bases). The CDR3 has 14 amino acids. With 6 bases removed from V and 4 bases from J, the gap between germline ends came to 13 bases. The germline V gene has CDR1 SGHRS and CDR2 YFSETQ. This CDR3 is CASTSGTPTGELFF. The CDR3 DNA sequence: TGCGCCAGCACTTCCGGGACTCCCACCGGGGAGCTGTTTTTT.

Of note for this clone: The CDR3 end shows no conserved phenylalanine or tryptophan, and so a read error is likely. The limits of the CDR3 on the DNA are not certain, so only TCRdb's listed CDR3 is given. The chain recombines TRBV12-3 or TRBV12-4 with TRBJ2-2. The CDR3 contains 10 residues when both ends are counted. The CDR3 here is CASKGGELFL.

This clone rates as medium-sized (0.01 to 0.1%). The chain couples TRBV3-1 to TRBJ2-5; 8 bases map to TRBD1. Germline trimming cut 1 base from V and 3 bases from J; bases unmatched to any gene: 7. Germline CDR1 is LGHDT and CDR2 is YNNKEL (reference sequence). The CDR3 is 16 residues long. Written as DNA, the CDR3 is TGTGCCAGCAGCCAAGTCCTTTGGACAGGGAAAGAGACCCAGTACTTC. This translates into CASSQVLWTGKETQYF.

In its sample, this clone was seen many times. The chain carries TRBV7-8 and TRBJ2-7; D possibly corresponds to TRBD1 (6 bases). This CDR3 is built from 16 residues. Germline CDR1 and CDR2: SGHVS and FQNEAQ. Trimming removed 5 bases from V and 1 base from J, with 18 bases in between. The CDR3 loop reads CASSEQTGTSSYEQYF. DNA for the CDR3: TGTGCCAGCAGCGAACAAACCGGGACATCATCCTACGAGCAGTACTTC.

This clone was detected ten times or more. This rearrangement joins TRBV20-1 to TRBJ2-1, with 11 bases aligning to TRBD2. The CDR3 runs to 18 residues. Germline values: CDR1 DFQATT, CDR2 SNEGSKA (reference sequence). The junction had 15 bases not matched to a gene; V was cut back by 8 bases and J by 0 bases. Here the CDR3 reads CSFPKLAGGFSSYNEQFF. The DNA of the CDR3 is TGCAGTTTCCCAAAGCTAGCGGGGGGTTTTAGCTCCTACAATGAGCAGTTCTTC.

Regarding this clone: Germline and junction disagree at one end, which may indicate a read error. The chain has TRBV19 and TRBJ2-2; 8 bases match TRBD1. Germline-derived CDR1 and CDR2 are LNHDA and SQIVND (reference sequence). The CDR3 length is 15 residues. CDR3 loop: CASSIPGQVTGELFF. DNA for the CDR3: TGTGCCAGTAGTATTCCGGGACAGGTCACCGGGGAGTTGTTTTTT.